This T cell receptor beta chain is from a study of response to subunit inactivated influenza vaccine. This clonotype was picked up many times. There are 15 residues in the CDR3. CDR1 is SGHTA and CDR2 is FQGNSA in the germline V gene. Between the trimmed V and J ends, which lost 0 bases and 6 bases, there was a span of 11 bases. One entry per CDR3 protein, called by TCRdb with MiXCR from the RT-PCR reads. Of about 570,000 distinct CDR3 sequences listed, around 11% were seen once; the top ten hold approximately 10%. These data also formed part of another study, on T cells expressing NK-cell markers. Per that study: Synthesis of TCR beta cDNA relied on 5'RACE template switching carrying UMIs. One observes that, in several donors, these clonotypes were also the leading ones within the CD3+CD56-NKG2C+ fraction.

This chain links TRBV7-2 with TRBJ2-2; D is ambiguous. The sequencing here drew on PBMCs from blood, taken on the day of vaccination. This TCR was sampled from a man aged 50-59 years who received an inactivated influenza vaccine. CDR3 DNA: TGTGCCAGCAGCTTAGCCACAGCATGGCCCGGGGAGCTGTTTTTT. Protein product: CASSLATAWPGELFF.